This T cell receptor (beta chain) was recorded in a study of neoadjuvant nivolumab and ipilimumab in lung cancer. Some clones are missing from TCRdb's copy, which holds only in-frame ones; the method was immunoSEQ multiplex PCR. The sample contains about 18,000 clones, around 80% of which appear only once. Notes on the study in general: Pathologic regression was not significantly tied to TCR clonality.

Comments on this clone: Its cognate antigen is unknown.

Trimming took off 5 bases at V and 5 bases at J, with 9 bases between the two ends. This CDR3 spans 13 amino acids. The germline gives CDR1 SGHTA, CDR2 FQGNSA. V gene TRBV7-2 combines with J gene TRBJ2-2; D is ambiguous. The sequences come from tumor tissue, collected after neoadjuvant nivolumab, alone or with ipilimumab, at or shortly before surgery. The TCR sequence derives from an adult with non-small cell lung cancer. CDR3 bases: TGTGCCAGCAGCCCCCTCAGAACCGGGGAGCTGTTTTTT. Amino acids: CASSPLRTGELFF.